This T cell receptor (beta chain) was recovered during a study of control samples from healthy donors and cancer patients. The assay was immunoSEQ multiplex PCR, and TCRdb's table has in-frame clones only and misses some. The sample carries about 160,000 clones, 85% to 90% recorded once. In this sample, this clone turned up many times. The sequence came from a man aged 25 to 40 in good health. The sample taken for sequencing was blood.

CDR3 amino acids: CASSPRPGTSGGAVRHTQYF. The CDR3 DNA sequence: TGTGCCAGCAGCCCACGACCCGGGACTAGCGGGGGGGCCGTACGCCATACGCAGTATTTT. The chain is built from TRBV7-6 and TRBJ2-3; 16 bases align to TRBD2. Germline values: CDR1 SGHVS, CDR2 FNYEAQ. CDR3 length equals 20 residues. V lost 5 bases to trimming and J lost 7 bases; unmatched junction nucleotides: 18. The full variable domain, with the rest looked up from reference TRBV7-6 and TRBJ2-3, is GAGVSQSPRYKVTKRGQDVALRCDPISGHVSLYWYRQALGQGPEFLTYFNYEAQQDKSGLPNDRFSAERPEGSISTLTIQRTEQRDSAMYRCASSPRPGTSGGAVRHTQYFGPGTRLTVL.